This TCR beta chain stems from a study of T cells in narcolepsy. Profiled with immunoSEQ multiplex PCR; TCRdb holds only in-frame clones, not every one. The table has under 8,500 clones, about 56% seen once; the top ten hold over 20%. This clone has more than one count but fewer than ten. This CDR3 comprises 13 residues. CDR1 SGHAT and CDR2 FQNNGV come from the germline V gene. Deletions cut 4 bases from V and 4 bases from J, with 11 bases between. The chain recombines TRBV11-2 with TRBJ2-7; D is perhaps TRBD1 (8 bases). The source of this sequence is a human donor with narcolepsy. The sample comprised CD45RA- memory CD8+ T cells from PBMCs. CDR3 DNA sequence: TGTGCCAGCAGCTCACAGGGGGGGTACGAGCAGTACTTC. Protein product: CASSSQGGYEQYF.